This TCR beta chain was recorded in a study of shared clonotypes between healthy human individuals. Study at large: Participating donors consisted of a couple of women and a few men aged 18 to 49. Study-wide findings and caveats: Non-shared clonotypes were found to have lower generation probabilities than the clonotypes that were shared by all four of the sorted-subset donors. What rarefaction showed was incomplete sorted-subset sequencing despite large depth.

As for this clone: Its antigen is currently unknown.

Terminally differentiated effector memory CD45RA+ cells were excluded from the naive CD8 cells, which were CD45RO-negative and positively selected for CCR7. The data were produced by immunoSEQ multiplex PCR, yet TCRdb's version contains in-frame clones alone and is incomplete. The sample contains some 630,000 clones, about 96% of which appear only once. V lost 2 bases, J lost 5 bases, and 16 bases lay in between. The germline V gene has CDR1 KGHSH and CDR2 LQKENI. The CDR3 is made up of 16 amino acids. V and J are TRBV18 and TRBJ2-4; no reliable D call. The receptor was derived from a woman between 25 and 40 years old in good health. The sequenced sample was naive CD8+ T cells sorted from blood. The CDR3: CASSPGYYSRENIQYF. For the CDR3, the DNA is TGTGCCAGCTCACCAGGCTACTACAGTAGGGAAAACATTCAGTACTTC.